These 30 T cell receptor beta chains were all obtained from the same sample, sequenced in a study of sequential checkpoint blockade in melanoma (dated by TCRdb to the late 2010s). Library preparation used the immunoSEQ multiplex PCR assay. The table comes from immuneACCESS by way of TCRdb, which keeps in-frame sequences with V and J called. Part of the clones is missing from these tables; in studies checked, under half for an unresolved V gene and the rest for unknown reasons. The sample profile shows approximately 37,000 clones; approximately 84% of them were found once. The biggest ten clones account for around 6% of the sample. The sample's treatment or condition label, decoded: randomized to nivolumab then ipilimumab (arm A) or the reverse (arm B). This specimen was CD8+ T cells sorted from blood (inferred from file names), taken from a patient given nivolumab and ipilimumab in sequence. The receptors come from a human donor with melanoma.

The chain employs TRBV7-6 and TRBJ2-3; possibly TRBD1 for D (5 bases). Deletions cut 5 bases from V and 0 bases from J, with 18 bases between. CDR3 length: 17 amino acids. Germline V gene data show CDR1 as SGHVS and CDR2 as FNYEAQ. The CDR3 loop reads CASSLGARGTSTDTQYF. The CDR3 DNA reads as TGTGCCAGCAGCCTAGGGGCAAGGGGTACTAGCACAGATACGCAGTATTTT.

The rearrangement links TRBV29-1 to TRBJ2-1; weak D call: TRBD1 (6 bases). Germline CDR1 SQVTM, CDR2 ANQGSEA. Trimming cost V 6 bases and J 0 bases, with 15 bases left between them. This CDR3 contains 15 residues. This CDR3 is CSVGSGQSSYNEQFF. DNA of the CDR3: TGCAGCGTCGGATCGGGACAAAGCTCCTACAATGAGCAGTTCTTC.

Written as DNA, the CDR3 is TGTGCCAGCAGTGAAGGTACAGGGGTCTACGAGCAGTACTTC. This encodes CASSEGTGVYEQYF. This chain uses TRBV27 with TRBJ2-7; TRBD1 agrees at 7 bases. This CDR3 comprises 14 residues. CDR1 is MNHEY, CDR2 SMNVEV, per germline (reference sequence). Unmatched junction bases numbered 7, after V lost 5 bases and J lost 3 bases.

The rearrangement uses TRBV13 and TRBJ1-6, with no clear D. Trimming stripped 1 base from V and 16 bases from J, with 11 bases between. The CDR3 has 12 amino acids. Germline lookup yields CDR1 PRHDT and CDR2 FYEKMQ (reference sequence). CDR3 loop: CASSLDGEVLHF. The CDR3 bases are TGTGCCAGCAGCTTAGACGGGGAAGTGCTCCACTTT. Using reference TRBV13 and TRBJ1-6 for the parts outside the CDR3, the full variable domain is AAGVIQSPRHLIKEKRETATLKCYPIPRHDTVYWYQQGPGQDPQFLISFYEKMQSDKGSIPDRFSAQQFSDYHSELNMSSLELGDSALYFCASSLDGEVLHFGNGTRLTVT.

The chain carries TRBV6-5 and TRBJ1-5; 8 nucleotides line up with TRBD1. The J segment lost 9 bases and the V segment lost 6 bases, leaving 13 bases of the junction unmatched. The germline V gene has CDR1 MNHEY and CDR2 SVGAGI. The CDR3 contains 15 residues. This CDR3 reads CASRTDRGGVRPQHF. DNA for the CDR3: TGTGCCAGCAGAACCGACAGGGGAGGGGTAAGGCCCCAGCATTTT.

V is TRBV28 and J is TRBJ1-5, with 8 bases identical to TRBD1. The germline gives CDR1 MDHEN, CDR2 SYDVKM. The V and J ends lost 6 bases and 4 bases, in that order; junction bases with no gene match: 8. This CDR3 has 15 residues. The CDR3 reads CASRTGQARNQPQHF. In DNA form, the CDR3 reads TGTGCCAGCAGAACGGGACAGGCGCGTAATCAGCCCCAGCATTTT.

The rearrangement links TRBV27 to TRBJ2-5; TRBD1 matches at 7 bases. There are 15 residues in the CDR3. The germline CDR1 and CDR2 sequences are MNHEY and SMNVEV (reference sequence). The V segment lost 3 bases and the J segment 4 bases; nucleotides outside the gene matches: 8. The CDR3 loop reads CASSFGQGVSETQYF. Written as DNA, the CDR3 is TGTGCCAGCAGTTTTGGGCAGGGGGTGTCAGAGACCCAGTACTTC.

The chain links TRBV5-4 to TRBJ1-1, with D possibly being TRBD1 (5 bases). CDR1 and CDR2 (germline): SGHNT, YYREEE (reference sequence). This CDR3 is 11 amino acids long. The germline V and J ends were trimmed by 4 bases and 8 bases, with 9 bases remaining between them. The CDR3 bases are TGTGCCAGCAGCAGTGCAGGGGAAGCTTTCTTT. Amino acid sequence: CASSSAGEAFF.

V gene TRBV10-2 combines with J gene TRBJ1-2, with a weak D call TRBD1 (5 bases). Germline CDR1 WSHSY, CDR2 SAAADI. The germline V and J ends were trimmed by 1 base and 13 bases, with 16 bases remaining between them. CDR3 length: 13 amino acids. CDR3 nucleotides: TGCGCCAGCAGTGAGTTGGGGGGACCAGGAGCCACCTTC. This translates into CASSELGGPGATF.

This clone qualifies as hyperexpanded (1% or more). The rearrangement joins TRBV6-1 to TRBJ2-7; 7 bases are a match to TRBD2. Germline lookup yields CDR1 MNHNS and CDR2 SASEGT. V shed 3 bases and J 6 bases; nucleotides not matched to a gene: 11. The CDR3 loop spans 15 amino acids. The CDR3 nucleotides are TGTGCCAGCAGTGATCTGGCGGGAGACCGAGGCGAGCAGTACTTC. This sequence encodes CASSDLAGDRGEQYF.

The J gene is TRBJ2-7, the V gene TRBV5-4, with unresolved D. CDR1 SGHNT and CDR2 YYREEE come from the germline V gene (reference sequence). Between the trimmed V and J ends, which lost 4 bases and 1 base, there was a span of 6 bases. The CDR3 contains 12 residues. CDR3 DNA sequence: TGTGCCAGCAGCGCCTATTCCTACGAGCAGTACTTC. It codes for CASSAYSYEQYF.

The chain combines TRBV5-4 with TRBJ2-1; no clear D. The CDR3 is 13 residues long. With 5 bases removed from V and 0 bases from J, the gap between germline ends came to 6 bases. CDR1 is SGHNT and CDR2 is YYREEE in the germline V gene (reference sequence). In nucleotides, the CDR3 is TGTGCCAGCAGACTCGACTCCTACAATGAGCAGTTCTTC. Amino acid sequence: CASRLDSYNEQFF.

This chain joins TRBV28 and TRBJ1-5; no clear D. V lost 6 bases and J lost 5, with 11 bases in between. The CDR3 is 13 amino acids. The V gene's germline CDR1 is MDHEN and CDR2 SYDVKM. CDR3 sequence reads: CASSLTGHQPQHF. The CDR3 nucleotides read TGTGCCAGCAGCCTAACGGGTCATCAGCCCCAGCATTTT.

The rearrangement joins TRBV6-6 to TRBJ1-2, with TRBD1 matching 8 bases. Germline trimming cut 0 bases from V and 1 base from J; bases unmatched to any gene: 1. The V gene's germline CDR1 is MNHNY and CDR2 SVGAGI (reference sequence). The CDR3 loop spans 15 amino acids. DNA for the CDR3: TGTGCCAGCAGTTACTCACAGGGGGTTAACTATGGCTACACCTTC. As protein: CASSYSQGVNYGYTF.

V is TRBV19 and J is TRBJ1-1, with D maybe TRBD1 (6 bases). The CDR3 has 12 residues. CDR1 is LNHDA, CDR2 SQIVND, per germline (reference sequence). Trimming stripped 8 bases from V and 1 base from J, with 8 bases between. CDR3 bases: TGTGCCAGTCTCAGGGGGAACACTGAAGCTTTCTTT. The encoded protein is CASLRGNTEAFF.

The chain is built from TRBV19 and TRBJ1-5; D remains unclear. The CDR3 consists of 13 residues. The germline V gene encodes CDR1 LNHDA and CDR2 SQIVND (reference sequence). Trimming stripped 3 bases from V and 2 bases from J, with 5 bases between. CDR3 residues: CASSITGNQPQHF. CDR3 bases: TGTGCCAGTAGTATCACAGGCAATCAGCCCCAGCATTTT. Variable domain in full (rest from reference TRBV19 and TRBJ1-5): DGGITQSPKYLFRKEGQNVTLSCEQNLNHDAMYWYRQDPGQGLRLIYYSQIVNDFQKGDIAEGYSVSREKKESFPLTVTSAQKNPTAFYLCASSITGNQPQHFGDGTRLSIL.

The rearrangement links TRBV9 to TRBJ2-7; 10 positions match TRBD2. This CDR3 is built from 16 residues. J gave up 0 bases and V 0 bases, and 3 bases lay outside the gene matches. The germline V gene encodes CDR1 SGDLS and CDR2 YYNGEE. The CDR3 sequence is CASSVGTSGASYEQYF. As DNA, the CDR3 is TGTGCCAGCAGCGTAGGGACTAGCGGAGCCTCCTACGAGCAGTACTTC. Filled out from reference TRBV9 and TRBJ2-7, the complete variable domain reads DSGVTQTPKHLITATGQRVTLRCSPRSGDLSVYWYQQSLDQGLQFLIQYYNGEERAKGNILERFSAQQFPDLHSELNLSSLELGDSALYFCASSVGTSGASYEQYFGPGTRLTVT.

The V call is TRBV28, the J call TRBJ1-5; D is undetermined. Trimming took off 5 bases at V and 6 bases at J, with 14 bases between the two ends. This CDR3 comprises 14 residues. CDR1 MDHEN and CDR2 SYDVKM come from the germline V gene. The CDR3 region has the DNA TGTGCCAGCAGTCTTCACGGGATGAGTCAGCCCCAGCATTTT. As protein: CASSLHGMSQPQHF.

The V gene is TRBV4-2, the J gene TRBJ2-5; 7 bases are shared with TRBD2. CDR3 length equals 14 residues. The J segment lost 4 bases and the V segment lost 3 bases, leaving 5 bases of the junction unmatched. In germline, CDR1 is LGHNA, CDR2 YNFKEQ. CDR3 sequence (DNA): TGTGCCAGCAGCCATCCTCCTAGCGGAGAGACCCAGTACTTC. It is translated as CASSHPPSGETQYF.

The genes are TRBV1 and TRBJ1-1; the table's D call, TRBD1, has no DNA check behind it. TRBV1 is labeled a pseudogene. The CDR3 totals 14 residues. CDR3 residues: CTSNRQGENTEAFF. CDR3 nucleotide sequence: TGCACCAGCAACCGACAGGGAGAGAACACTGAAGCTTTCTTT.

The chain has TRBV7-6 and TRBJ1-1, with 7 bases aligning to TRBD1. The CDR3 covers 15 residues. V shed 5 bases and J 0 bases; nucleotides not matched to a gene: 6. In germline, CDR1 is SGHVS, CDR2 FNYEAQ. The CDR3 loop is CASSQRTGLNTEAFF. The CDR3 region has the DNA TGTGCCAGCAGCCAAAGGACAGGATTGAACACTGAAGCTTTCTTT.

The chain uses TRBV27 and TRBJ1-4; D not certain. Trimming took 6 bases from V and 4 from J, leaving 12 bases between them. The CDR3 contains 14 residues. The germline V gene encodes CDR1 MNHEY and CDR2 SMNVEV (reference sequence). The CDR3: CASSQTASNEKLFF. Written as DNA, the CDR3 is TGTGCCAGCAGCCAAACAGCCAGTAATGAAAAACTGTTTTTT.

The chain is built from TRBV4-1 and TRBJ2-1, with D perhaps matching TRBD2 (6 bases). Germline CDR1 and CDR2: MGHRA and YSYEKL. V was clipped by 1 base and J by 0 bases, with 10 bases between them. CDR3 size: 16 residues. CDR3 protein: CASSQGGVVSYNEQFF. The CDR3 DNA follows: TGCGCCAGCAGCCAAGGGGGGGTTGTCTCCTACAATGAGCAGTTCTTC.

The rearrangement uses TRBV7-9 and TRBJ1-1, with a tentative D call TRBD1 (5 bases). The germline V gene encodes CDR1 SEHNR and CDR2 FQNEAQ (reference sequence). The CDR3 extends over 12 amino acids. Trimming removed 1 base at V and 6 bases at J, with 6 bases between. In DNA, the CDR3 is TGTGCCAGCAGCTTAGAGGGGTCTGAAGCTTTCTTT. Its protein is CASSLEGSEAFF.

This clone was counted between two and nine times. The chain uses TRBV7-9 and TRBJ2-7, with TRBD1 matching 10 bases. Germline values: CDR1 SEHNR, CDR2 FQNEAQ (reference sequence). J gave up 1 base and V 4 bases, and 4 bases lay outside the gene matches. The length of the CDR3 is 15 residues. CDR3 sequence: CASSSGTGVSYEQYF. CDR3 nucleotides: TGTGCCAGCAGCTCCGGGACAGGGGTTTCCTACGAGCAGTACTTC.

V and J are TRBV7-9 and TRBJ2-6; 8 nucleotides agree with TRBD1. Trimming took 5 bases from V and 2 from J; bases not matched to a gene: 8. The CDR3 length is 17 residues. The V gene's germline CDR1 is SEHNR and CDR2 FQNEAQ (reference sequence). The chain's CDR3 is CASSPSQQGAGANVLTF. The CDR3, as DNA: TGTGCCAGCAGCCCAAGCCAACAGGGGGCTGGGGCCAACGTCCTGACTTTC.

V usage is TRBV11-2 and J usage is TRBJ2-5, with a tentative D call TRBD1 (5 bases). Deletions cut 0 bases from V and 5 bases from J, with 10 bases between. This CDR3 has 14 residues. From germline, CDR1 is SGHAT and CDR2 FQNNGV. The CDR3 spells CASSLEAGQETQYF. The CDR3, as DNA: TGTGCCAGCAGCTTAGAGGCAGGGCAGGAGACCCAGTACTTC.

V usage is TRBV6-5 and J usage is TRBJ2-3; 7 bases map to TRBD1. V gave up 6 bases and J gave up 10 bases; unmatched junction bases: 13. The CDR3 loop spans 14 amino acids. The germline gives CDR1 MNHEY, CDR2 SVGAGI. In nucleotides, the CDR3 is TGTGCCAGCAGCTCCGGGACAGCAGCCTTCCCGCAGTATTTT. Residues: CASSSGTAAFPQYF.

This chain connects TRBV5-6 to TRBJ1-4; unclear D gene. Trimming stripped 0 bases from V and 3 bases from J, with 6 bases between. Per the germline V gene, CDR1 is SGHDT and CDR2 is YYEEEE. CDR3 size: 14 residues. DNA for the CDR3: TGTGCCAGCAGCTTGGGGGAGGCTAATGAAAAACTGTTTTTT. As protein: CASSLGEANEKLFF. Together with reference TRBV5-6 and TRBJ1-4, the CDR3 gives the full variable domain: DAGVTQSPTHLIKTRGQQVTLRCSPKSGHDTVSWYQQALGQGPQFIFQYYEEEERQRGNFPDRFSGHQFPNYSSELNVNALLLGDSALYLCASSLGEANEKLFFGSGTQLSVL.

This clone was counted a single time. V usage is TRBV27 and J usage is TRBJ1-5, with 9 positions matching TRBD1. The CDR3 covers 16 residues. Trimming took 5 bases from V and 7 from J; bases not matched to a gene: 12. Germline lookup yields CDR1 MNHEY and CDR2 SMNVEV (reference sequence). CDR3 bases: TGTGCCAGCAGTCGCTCTTTACAGGGGGCGGGCCAGCCCCAGCATTTT. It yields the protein CASSRSLQGAGQPQHF.